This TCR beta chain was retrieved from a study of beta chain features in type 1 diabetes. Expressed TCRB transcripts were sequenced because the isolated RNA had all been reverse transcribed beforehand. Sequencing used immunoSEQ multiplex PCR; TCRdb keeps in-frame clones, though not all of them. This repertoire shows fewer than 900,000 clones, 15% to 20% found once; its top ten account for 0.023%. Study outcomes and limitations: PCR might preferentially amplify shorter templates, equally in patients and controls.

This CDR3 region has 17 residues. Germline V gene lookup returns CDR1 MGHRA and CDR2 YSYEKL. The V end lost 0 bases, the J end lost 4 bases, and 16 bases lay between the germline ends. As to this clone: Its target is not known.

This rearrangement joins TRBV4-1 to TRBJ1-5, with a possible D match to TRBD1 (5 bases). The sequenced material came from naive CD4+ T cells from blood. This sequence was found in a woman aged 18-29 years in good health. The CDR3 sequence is CASSQDNPGIGNQPQHF. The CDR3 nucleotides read TGCGCCAGCAGCCAAGATAACCCAGGGATAGGGAATCAGCCCCAGCATTTT.